This TCR beta chain was recorded in a study of control samples from healthy donors and cancer patients. V was trimmed by 5 bases and J by 4 bases, leaving 6 bases between them. The CDR3 consists of 12 residues. TCRdb's copy holds only in-frame clones and misses some; the assay was immunoSEQ multiplex PCR. The table includes roughly 59,000 clones, about 92% detected once. The TCR sequence derives from a man aged 35 to 55 with colorectal cancer. V is TRBV12-3 or TRBV12-4 and J is TRBJ1-3; D uncertain. Sequencing used PBMCs. The CDR3 bases are TGTGCCAGCAGTAAACAAGGAAACACCATATATTTT. It specifies CASSKQGNTIYF.